What follows are 9 T cell receptor beta chains derived from one specimen sequenced in a study of blood T cells in healthy people across ages. The authors ran a second PCR of about 7 to 11 cycles using a sample-barcoded 5' primer and a J-beta primer mix. One entry per CDR3 protein, called by TCRdb with MiXCR from the 5' RACE reads. The table has 600,000 or so distinct CDR3 sequences, under 30% seen once; the top ten hold more than 15%. Input material: blood. The receptor source for this set is a woman over 75 in good health.

This clonotype was observed at least ten times. V is TRBV20-1 and J is TRBJ2-7; D remains ambiguous. With 5 bases removed from V and 1 base from J, the gap between germline ends came to 12 bases. This CDR3 contains 13 residues. The germline gives CDR1 DFQATT, CDR2 SNEGSKA (reference sequence). The CDR3 DNA follows: TGCAGTGCTGGGAAGACCTTTTCCTACGAGCAGTACTTC. Translating gives CSAGKTFSYEQYF.

As concerns this clonotype: A much larger clone differs from this one at a single base, so this may be a read error. CDR3 protein: CSAFSTSGRTLGSDTQYF. The DNA of the CDR3 is TGCAGTGCTTTCTCAACTAGCGGGAGGACCTTAGGGTCAGATACGCAGTATTTT. V is TRBV20-1 and J is TRBJ2-3; 12 bases align to TRBD2. J was trimmed by 4 bases and V by 5 bases; bases with no gene match: 16. From germline, CDR1 is DFQATT and CDR2 SNEGSKA (reference sequence). This CDR3 has 18 amino acids.

The table lists this clonotype with many counts. This may be a read error, as it is one base from a much larger clone. This chain connects TRBV5-6 to TRBJ2-7, with D perhaps matching TRBD2 (7 bases). Germline CDR1 reads SGHDT; CDR2 reads YYEEEE. V was clipped by 3 bases and J by 7 bases, with 23 bases between them. The CDR3 extends over 16 amino acids. The CDR3 spells CASSYGGQGRSNEQYF. The CDR3 DNA reads TGTGCCAGCAGCTACGGGGGGCAGGGCCGGTCCAATGAGCAGTACTTC.

This clonotype appeared many times. This chain links TRBV20-1 with TRBJ1-2; D gene ambiguous. Trimming stripped 3 bases from V and 8 bases from J, with 16 bases between. This CDR3 contains 13 residues. CDR1 DFQATT and CDR2 SNEGSKA come from the germline V gene (reference sequence). The CDR3 protein is CSARWQPLGGYTF. The CDR3 region has the DNA TGCAGTGCTAGGTGGCAGCCCTTGGGGGGCTACACCTTC.

The chain combines TRBV28 with TRBJ1-5; 7 bases match TRBD1. CDR1 and CDR2 (germline): MDHEN, SYDVKM. V shed 5 bases, J shed 2 bases, and the junction held 9 bases outside the gene matches. The CDR3 is 16 residues long. CDR3 nucleotides: TGTGCCAGCAGTCGACAGGGAGGACAACGCAATCAGCCCCAGCATTTT. This encodes CASSRQGGQRNQPQHF.

This sequence joins TRBV20-1 and TRBJ2-4; possibly TRBD1 or TRBD2 for D (5 bases each). CDR1 is DFQATT, CDR2 SNEGSKA, per germline (reference sequence). V was clipped by 1 base and J by 8 bases, with 9 bases between them. CDR3 length equals 12 residues. The CDR3 loop reads CSARAGSDIQYF. CDR3 bases: TGCAGTGCTAGAGCAGGGAGTGACATTCAGTACTTC.

Comment on this clonotype: A read error may produce the germline difference seen at one junction end. CDR3 region: CTSSSPLYRGSQPQHF. CDR3 nucleotide sequence: TGTACCAGCAGCTCCCCTCTTTACAGGGGGAGTCAGCCCCAGCATTTT. The chain recombines TRBV28 with TRBJ1-5, with 8 bases aligning to TRBD1. CDR3 length: 16 amino acids. Germline V gene sequence: CDR1 MDHEN, CDR2 SYDVKM.

This clonotype was seen only a few times. The chain is built from TRBV18 and TRBJ1-3; possibly TRBD1 for D (5 bases). The germline gives CDR1 KGHSH, CDR2 LQKENI. This CDR3 has 15 residues. The germline V and J ends were trimmed by 0 bases and 4 bases, with 10 bases remaining between them. This CDR3 is CASSPPGQGGNTIYF. DNA of the CDR3: TGTGCCAGCTCACCACCAGGACAAGGAGGAAACACCATATATTTT.

This clonotype occurred many times. The chain uses TRBV7-8 and TRBJ1-2; 10 bases line up with TRBD1. The CDR3 contains 14 residues. The junction had 4 bases not matched to a gene; V was cut back by 3 bases and J by 6 bases. Germline CDR1 SGHVS, CDR2 FQNEAQ. The chain's CDR3 is CASSLVGTGDGYTF. The CDR3 region has the DNA TGTGCCAGCAGCTTGGTTGGGACAGGGGATGGCTACACCTTC.